This T cell receptor (beta chain) was found in a study of memory CD4+ T cells and cytomegalovirus serostatus. Single viable CD3+CD4+CD8-CD45RO+ cells were sorted as the memory CD4+ T cells. The CDR3 runs to 14 residues. Germline CDR1 is SGHTA and CDR2 is FQGNSA. Trimming removed 6 bases from V and 0 bases from J, with 12 bases in between. The data were produced by immunoSEQ multiplex PCR, yet TCRdb's version contains in-frame clones alone and is incomplete. The repertoire holds some 41,000 clones, about 85% seen once, with 0.79% in the top ten. Material for sequencing was memory CD4+ T cells from blood. The sequence derives from an adult in good health and CMV-seronegative. The V and J genes are TRBV7-2 and TRBJ2-7; perhaps D is TRBD1 or TRBD2 (5 bases each). The CDR3 protein is CASSPAGTSYEQYF. The CDR3, as DNA: TGTGCCAGCAGTCCCGCCGGGACCTCCTACGAGCAGTACTTC.